Listed below are T cell receptor beta chains from one sample, sequenced in a study of cytomegalovirus exposure and HLA in healthy donors. Here immunoSEQ multiplex PCR was the method, and the copy in TCRdb shows in-frame clones only, minus some. The sample lists 55,000 to 65,000 clones; 85% to 95% were seen once. The sample taken for sequencing was PBMCs. The receptor source for this set is a man aged 18 to 29 in good health and CMV-seronegative. CDR3s include the opening cysteine and the closing phenylalanine or tryptophan. D genes are given only for firm matches. Rows give clone size only sometimes, using once, few, many, or a class for an expanded clone.

>.|TRBV6-5|TRBJ1-2|.
CASSYSKQGSYGYTF
TGTGCCAGCAGTTACTCGAAGCAGGGGAGCTATGGCTACACCTTC
>.|TRBV4-3|TRBJ1-1|.
CASSHVGHPNTEAFF
TGCGCCAGCAGCCACGTGGGACACCCGAACACTGAAGCTTTCTTT
>TRBD1|TRBV27|TRBJ2-7|.
CASSFRTTGGSYEQYF
TGTGCCAGCAGTTTTCGTACAACAGGGGGCTCCTACGAGCAGTACTTC
>.|TRBV28|TRBJ2-7|.
CASSYHSSRYEQYF
TGTGCCAGCAGTTATCACTCATCCCGGTACGAGCAGTACTTC
>TRBD2|TRBV4-3|TRBJ2-2|.
CASSQEGVGGTGELFF
TGCGCCAGCAGCCAAGAAGGGGTGGGAGGGACCGGGGAGCTGTTTTTT
>.|TRBV2|TRBJ2-3|.
CASSEQGPPDTQYF
TGTGCCAGCAGTGAACAGGGTCCCCCAGATACGCAGTATTTT
>.|TRBV20-1|TRBJ1-2|.
CSVLGGWGYTF
TGCAGTGTCTTAGGCGGGTGGGGCTACACCTTC
>.|TRBV27|TRBJ1-1|once
CASSPHQGTEAFF
TGTGCCAGCAGTCCCCATCAGGGCACTGAAGCTTTCTTT
>.|TRBV4-3|TRBJ2-5|.
CASSQGRGQQETQYF
TGCGCCAGCAGCCAAGGCCGAGGACAGCAAGAGACCCAGTACTTC
>.|TRBV21-1|TRBJ1-1|.
CASSKVQLNTEAFF
TGTGCCAGCAGCAAGGTCCAGTTGAACACTGAAGCTTTCTTT
>TRBD1|TRBV18|TRBJ2-4|.
CASSPRGQGAGDIQYF
TGTGCCAGCTCCCCCAGGGGACAGGGGGCAGGAGACATTCAGTACTTC
>TRBD1|TRBV19|TRBJ1-5|once
CASSPQDRGKQPQHF
TGTGCCAGTAGTCCCCAGGACAGGGGGAAGCAGCCCCAGCATTTT
>TRBD2|TRBV5-6|TRBJ2-5|.
CASRVTGTSVSETQYF
TGTGCCAGCAGGGTTACCGGGACTAGCGTCTCGGAGACCCAGTACTTC
>TRBD1|TRBV4-1|TRBJ1-2|few
CASSQHQGTGGYGYTF
TGCGCCAGCAGCCAACACCAAGGGACAGGGGGATATGGCTACACCTTC
>.|TRBV28|TRBJ1-3|.
CATTEAEGNTIYF
TGTGCCACGACGGAGGCAGAAGGAAACACCATATATTTT
>.|TRBV28|TRBJ2-6|.
CASSFESGANVLTF
TGTGCCAGCAGTTTTGAGAGTGGGGCCAACGTCCTGACTTTC
>.|TRBV4-1|TRBJ2-1|once
CASSEGYNEQFF
TGCGCCAGCAGTGAGGGTTACAATGAGCAGTTCTTC
>.|TRBV4-2|TRBJ2-7|.
CASSQARGLGYEQYF
TGTGCCAGCAGCCAAGCGAGGGGACTCGGCTACGAGCAGTACTTC
>.|TRBV4-3|TRBJ2-1|.
CASSQGGPNEQFF
TGCGCCAGCAGCCAAGGAGGTCCTAATGAGCAGTTCTTC
>TRBD1|TRBV7-9|TRBJ2-1|.
CASSLTGRDNEQFF
TGTGCCAGCAGCTTGACAGGGCGCGACAATGAGCAGTTCTTC
>TRBD2|TRBV15|TRBJ2-5|.
CATSDAAGEWETQYF
TGTGCCACCAGCGACGCGGCGGGAGAATGGGAGACCCAGTACTTC
>.|TRBV7-8|TRBJ1-2|.
CASSHASGRNYGYTF
TGTGCCAGCAGCCATGCAAGTGGCAGAAACTATGGCTACACCTTC
>.|TRBV7-2|TRBJ2-7|.
CASSPSGGVLSYEQYF
TGTGCCAGCAGCCCCTCGGGCGGGGTCCTTAGCTACGAGCAGTACTTC
>.|TRBV5-1|TRBJ2-3|.
CASSLAGWVGEADTQYF
TGCGCCAGCAGCTTGGCCGGGTGGGTGGGAGAGGCAGATACGCAGTATTTT
>.|TRBV12-5|TRBJ1-1|.
CASGSGGWTEAFF
TGTGCTAGTGGATCAGGAGGGTGGACTGAAGCTTTCTTT
>TRBD2|TRBV14|TRBJ2-7|.
CASSQTSGYEQYF
TGTGCCAGCAGCCAAACTAGCGGCTACGAGCAGTACTTC
>.|TRBV6-5|TRBJ1-6|.
CASNRGFNSPLHF
TGTGCCAGCAACCGAGGGTTCAATTCACCCCTCCACTTT
>TRBD1|TRBV9|TRBJ2-4|.
CASSVSPQGSKNIQYF
TGTGCCAGCAGCGTTTCTCCACAGGGGTCCAAAAACATTCAGTACTTC
>TRBD2|TRBV28|TRBJ2-3|.
CASRPRLGLAGGGDTDTQYF
TGTGCCAGCCGACCTCGTCTAGGACTAGCGGGAGGGGGGGACACAGATACGCAGTATTTT
>TRBD2|TRBV6-5|TRBJ2-1|.
CASSYPGLAGEQFF
TGTGCCAGCAGTTACCCAGGACTAGCGGGGGAGCAGTTCTTC
>.|TRBV6-5|TRBJ2-7|.
CASRSRLEAYEQYF
TGTGCCAGCAGATCACGACTTGAGGCCTACGAGCAGTACTTC
>.|TRBV5-5|TRBJ2-7|.
CASSPVTVASYEQYF
TGTGCCAGCAGCCCTGTGACTGTAGCCTCCTACGAGCAGTACTTC
>TRBD2|TRBV5-4|TRBJ2-7|.
CASSLKAAGGFEQYF
TGTGCCAGCAGCTTGAAGGCAGCGGGAGGTTTCGAGCAGTACTTC
>.|TRBV2|TRBJ2-7|few
CASSDNYEQYF
TGTGCCAGCAGTGACAACTACGAGCAGTACTTC
>TRBD2|TRBV27|TRBJ2-1|.
CASSLSGGRNEQFF
TGTGCCAGCAGTTTATCGGGAGGGCGCAATGAGCAGTTCTTC
>.|TRBV6-5|TRBJ2-6|.
CASSLTASGANVLTF
TGTGCCAGCAGCTTAACAGCCTCTGGGGCCAACGTCCTGACTTTC
>TRBD2|TRBV7-9|TRBJ2-6|.
CASSLVRGILSGANVLTF
TGTGCCAGCAGCCTAGTGCGGGGGATACTCTCTGGGGCCAACGTCCTGACTTTC
>TRBD2|TRBV13|TRBJ2-2|once
CASSPTSGTGELFF
TGTGCCAGCAGCCCGACTAGCGGGACCGGGGAGCTGTTTTTT
>TRBD1|TRBV7-6|TRBJ2-5|once
CATSGTDQETQYF
TGTGCTACGTCGGGGACAGACCAAGAGACCCAGTACTTC
>TRBD2|TRBV9|TRBJ2-1|.
CASSVGGLAGPPSYNEQFF
TGTGCCAGCAGCGTAGGGGGACTAGCGGGACCTCCTTCCTACAATGAGCAGTTCTTC
>TRBD1|TRBV6-6|TRBJ2-2|few
CASSYGGTGAGELFF
TGTGCCAGCAGTTACGGGGGGACAGGGGCCGGGGAGCTGTTTTTT
>.|TRBV27|TRBJ2-7|.
CASSLGGARREQYF
TGTGCCAGCAGTTTAGGGGGGGCGCGTCGCGAGCAGTACTTC
>.|TRBV9|TRBJ2-1|.
CASSDEAGSYNEQFF
TGTGCCAGCAGCGACGAAGCGGGCTCCTACAATGAGCAGTTCTTC
>TRBD2|TRBV19|TRBJ2-1|.
CASSITGLATAEQFF
TGTGCCAGTAGTATAACGGGACTAGCGACTGCGGAGCAGTTCTTC
>.|TRBV5-1|TRBJ2-3|.
CASSLGADPDTQYF
TGCGCCAGCAGCTTAGGAGCGGACCCGGATACGCAGTATTTT
>.|TRBV7-2|TRBJ1-2|.
CASSYDGYGYTF
TGTGCCAGCAGCTACGACGGGTATGGCTACACCTTC
>.|TRBV14|TRBJ2-7|.
CASSRDTYEQYF
TGTGCCAGCAGCCGCGATACTTACGAGCAGTACTTC
>TRBD1|TRBV29-1|TRBJ2-7|.
CSGGQGGVSEQYF
TGCAGCGGGGGACAGGGCGGGGTGTCCGAGCAGTACTTC
>.|TRBV2|TRBJ1-2|.
CASSEAAGNYGYTF
TGTGCCAGCAGTGAAGCCGCGGGAAACTATGGCTACACCTTC
>TRBD1|TRBV5-1|TRBJ1-4|.
CASSLRQGVATNEKLFF
TGCGCCAGCAGCTTGCGACAGGGGGTTGCAACTAATGAAAAACTGTTTTTT
>TRBD1|TRBV7-8|TRBJ2-5|.
CASSLVGQGGETQYF
TGTGCCAGCAGCTTAGTCGGACAGGGTGGGGAGACCCAGTACTTC
>TRBD1|TRBV28|TRBJ2-1|.
CASSPRTGASYNEQFF
TGTGCCAGCAGTCCGAGGACAGGGGCCTCCTACAATGAGCAGTTCTTC
>TRBD2|TRBV7-2|TRBJ2-3|.
CASSWVAGEDTQYF
TGTGCCAGCAGCTGGGTAGCGGGAGAGGATACGCAGTATTTT